Below are 29 T cell receptor beta chains sequenced from a single sample in a study of blood T cell repertoires in COVID-19. Repertoires were generated with immunoSEQ multiplex PCR, while TCRdb's copy carries only in-frame clones and drops some. The sample lists some 350,000 clones; about 86% were seen once. The sample consisted of peripheral blood. These receptor sequences come from a man aged 25 to 40 with active or convalescent COVID-19.

This clone came up a few times. V is TRBV6-6 and J is TRBJ1-4; 7 bases fit TRBD1. Germline V lookup: CDR1 MNHNY, CDR2 SVGAGI (reference sequence). This CDR3 spans 14 amino acids. Trimming took 6 bases from V and 8 from J; bases not matched to a gene: 9. The CDR3 DNA reads TGTGCCAGCAGCCACGACAGGGTTGGGGAAAAACTGTTTTTT. This sequence encodes CASSHDRVGEKLFF.

The DNA of the CDR3 is TGTGCCATCAGTGAGTCAGGACTAGCGGGAGTTGAGCAGTTCTTC. Amino acid sequence: CAISESGLAGVEQFF. The chain has TRBV10-3 and TRBJ2-1; 13 positions agree with TRBD2. Unmatched junction bases numbered 2, after V lost 0 bases and J lost 9 bases. Germline CDR1 is ENHRY and CDR2 is SYGVKD. There are 15 residues in the CDR3.

V is TRBV30 and J is TRBJ2-7; maybe TRBD2 (6 bases). The CDR3 extends over 14 amino acids. Trimming shortened V by 5 bases and J by 0 bases, and 14 bases separated the two germline ends. Germline V CDR1 and CDR2: GTSNPN, SVGIG (reference sequence). The CDR3 loop reads CAWSFGGNSYEQYF. The CDR3 DNA reads TGTGCCTGGTCATTCGGGGGAAACTCCTACGAGCAGTACTTC. The full variable domain, in which reference TRBV30 and TRBJ2-7 provide the parts outside the CDR3, is SQTIHQWPATLVQPVGSPLSLECTVEGTSNPNLYWYRQAAGRGLQLLFYSVGIGQISSEVPQNLSASRPQDRQFILSSKKLLLSDSGFYLCAWSFGGNSYEQYFGPGTRLTVT.

The rearrangement uses TRBV19 and TRBJ2-7, with TRBD1 matching over 8 bases. Germline V gene data show CDR1 as LNHDA and CDR2 as SQIVND (reference sequence). The CDR3 is made up of 14 amino acids. Germline trimming cut 5 bases from V and 4 bases from J; bases unmatched to any gene: 7. Here the CDR3 DNA reads TGTGCCAGTAGTCTTACAGGGGGTCCGTACGAGCAGTACTTC. This sequence encodes CASSLTGGPYEQYF.

This clone was detected a few times. The chain joins TRBV24-1 to TRBJ1-4, with D perhaps TRBD1 (5 bases). V lost 4 bases and J 0 bases, leaving 11 bases between the germline ends. CDR3 length equals 16 residues. Germline V gives CDR1 KGHDR, CDR2 SFDVKD. The CDR3 nucleotides are TGTGCCACCAGTGAGCTCAGGGTTGCAACTAATGAAAAACTGTTTTTT. The encoded protein is CATSELRVATNEKLFF.

This chain uses TRBV24-1 with TRBJ2-2; D gene unclear. Germline loops: CDR1 KGHDR, CDR2 SFDVKD. Trimming removed 4 bases from V and 5 bases from J, with 4 bases in between. This CDR3 spans 12 amino acids. Here the CDR3 reads CATSDLTGELFF. The CDR3 DNA reads as TGTGCCACCAGTGACCTGACCGGGGAGCTGTTTTTT.

This rearrangement joins TRBV4-1 to TRBJ2-7; D gene uncertain. Per germline, CDR1 MGHRA and CDR2 YSYEKL. The V end was cut by 3 bases, the J end by 4 bases, with 10 bases between. The CDR3 has 13 amino acids. The CDR3 DNA is TGCGCCAGCAGCCAGATAGACTCGTACGAGCAGTACTTC. Translating gives CASSQIDSYEQYF.

The rearrangement uses TRBV10-3 and TRBJ1-1; D is possibly TRBD1 (6 bases). Germline V lookup: CDR1 ENHRY, CDR2 SYGVKD. V lost 10 bases to trimming and J lost 0 bases, with 21 bases between them. The CDR3 loop spans 16 amino acids. CDR3 sequence reads: CATKQRGAPLNTEAFF. CDR3 DNA: TGTGCCACGAAACAGCGGGGGGCTCCCCTGAACACTGAAGCTTTCTTT.

This clone is a singleton in its sample. The rearrangement joins TRBV19 to TRBJ2-7; TRBD1 matches at 10 bases. The CDR3 runs to 15 residues. V shed 4 bases and J 4 bases; nucleotides not matched to a gene: 7. Per the germline V gene, CDR1 is LNHDA and CDR2 is SQIVND (reference sequence). DNA of the CDR3: TGTGCCAGTAGTAGACCGGGACAGGGGAGGTACGAGCAGTACTTC. It codes for CASSRPGQGRYEQYF. Together with reference TRBV19 and TRBJ2-7, the CDR3 gives the full variable domain: DGGITQSPKYLFRKEGQNVTLSCEQNLNHDAMYWYRQDPGQGLRLIYYSQIVNDFQKGDIAEGYSVSREKKESFPLTVTSAQKNPTAFYLCASSRPGQGRYEQYFGPGTRLTVT.

The chain carries TRBV24-1 and TRBJ1-3; D is possibly TRBD1 (5 bases). The CDR3 runs 15 residues. Germline assignment: CDR1 KGHDR and CDR2 SFDVKD. V was trimmed by 3 bases and J by 4 bases, leaving 12 bases between them. The CDR3 DNA is TGTGCCACCAGTGATGTCAGGGAAGGAGGAAACACCATATATTTT. This gives the protein CATSDVREGGNTIYF.

The chain couples TRBV4-1 to TRBJ1-2; D is ambiguous. The ends were cut back, 6 bases at V and 5 bases at J, with 13 bases in the middle. The CDR3 consists of 13 residues. The V gene's germline CDR1 is MGHRA and CDR2 YSYEKL. The CDR3: CASSSPSRYGYTF. The CDR3 DNA sequence: TGCGCCAGCAGTTCCCCAAGCCGATATGGCTACACCTTC.

The chain has TRBV9 and TRBJ1-4, with 7 bases matching TRBD1. With V trimmed by 3 bases and J by 5 bases, 7 bases remained unmatched. The CDR3 consists of 15 residues. Per the germline V gene, CDR1 is SGDLS and CDR2 is YYNGEE. The CDR3 nucleotides are TGTGCCAGCAGCGCTGGACAGGCGCGCAATGAAAAACTGTTTTTT. It yields the protein CASSAGQARNEKLFF. Filled out from reference TRBV9 and TRBJ1-4, the complete variable domain reads DSGVTQTPKHLITATGQRVTLRCSPRSGDLSVYWYQQSLDQGLQFLIQYYNGEERAKGNILERFSAQQFPDLHSELNLSSLELGDSALYFCASSAGQARNEKLFFGSGTQLSVL.

The chain has TRBV4-1 and TRBJ1-6; tentative D call: TRBD1 (6 bases). This CDR3 is 15 amino acids long. Germline-derived CDR1 and CDR2 are MGHRA and YSYEKL. V gave up 1 base and J gave up 3 bases, with 7 bases separating them. The CDR3 loop reads CASSQGTVYNSPLHF. In nucleotides, the CDR3 is TGCGCCAGCAGCCAAGGGACAGTCTATAATTCACCCCTCCACTTT.

The chain joins TRBV12-3 or TRBV12-4 to TRBJ1-2, with D hard to call. V was clipped by 3 bases and J by 2 bases, with 7 bases between them. This CDR3 region has 13 residues. In nucleotides, the CDR3 is TGTGCCAGCAGTTTTAGTATAAACTATGGCTACACCTTC. Protein product: CASSFSINYGYTF.

The V gene is TRBV4-1, the J gene TRBJ1-5; D perhaps matches TRBD1 (5 bases). Germline lookup yields CDR1 MGHRA and CDR2 YSYEKL. Trimming removed 0 bases at V and 7 bases at J, with 10 bases between. CDR3 length equals 14 residues. CDR3 protein: CASSQETGVQPQHF. The DNA for the CDR3 is TGCGCCAGCAGCCAAGAAACGGGGGTCCAGCCCCAGCATTTT.

The chain links TRBV5-8 to TRBJ2-2; TRBD2 matches 9 bases. Trimming cost V 6 bases and J 4 bases; bases outside gene matches: 7. Germline CDR1 is SGHTS and CDR2 is YDEGEE. This CDR3 spans 15 amino acids. The CDR3 nucleotides are TGTGCCAGCACCCGTAGCGGGGGTGCCACCGGGGAGCTGTTTTTT. Translated: CASTRSGGATGELFF.

V is TRBV7-2 and J is TRBJ1-5, with 9 nucleotides matching TRBD1. The CDR3 totals 19 residues. The junction had 10 bases not matched to a gene; V was cut back by 1 base and J by 0 bases. Germline loops: CDR1 SGHTA, CDR2 FQGNSA. The CDR3 loop reads CASSLGPWVTGGSNQPQHF. Here the CDR3 DNA reads TGTGCCAGCAGCTTAGGTCCGTGGGTGACAGGGGGTAGCAATCAGCCCCAGCATTTT.

This chain joins TRBV29-1 and TRBJ1-2; D uncertain. Germline CDR1 SQVTM, CDR2 ANQGSEA. This CDR3 spans 12 amino acids. The ends were cut back, 4 bases at V and 5 bases at J, with 11 bases in the middle. CDR3 DNA: TGCAGCGTTGGGCCAGATCAGTATGGCTACACCTTC. This gives the protein CSVGPDQYGYTF.

This chain uses TRBV4-3 with TRBJ1-3, with D perhaps TRBD1 (5 bases). CDR3 length: 16 amino acids. Germline V CDR1 and CDR2: LGHNA, YSLEER. V lost 5 bases, J lost 0 bases, and 14 bases lay in between. The CDR3 DNA reads as TGCGCCAGCAGCTCCCTCCTGGGGCCCTCTGGAAACACCATATATTTT. Translating gives CASSSLLGPSGNTIYF.

The CDR3 DNA follows: TGCGCCAGCAGCTTGTCCCCAGCGGGGGGATCCACAGATACGCAGTATTTT. Amino acid sequence: CASSLSPAGGSTDTQYF. The V gene is TRBV5-1, the J gene TRBJ2-3; 9 nucleotides align to TRBD2. The junction had 8 bases not matched to a gene; V was cut back by 1 base and J by 2 bases. The CDR3 runs 17 residues. The V gene's germline CDR1 is SGHRS and CDR2 YFSETQ.

The chain couples TRBV30 to TRBJ1-1; 7 bases agree with TRBD1. V trimming: 7 bases; J trimming: 4 bases; junction bases outside the gene matches: 6. This CDR3 contains 12 residues. Germline loops: CDR1 GTSNPN, CDR2 SVGIG (reference sequence). The CDR3 protein is CAYGQAGTEAFF. In DNA, the CDR3 is TGTGCCTACGGACAGGCGGGCACTGAAGCTTTCTTT.

The chain links TRBV6-4 to TRBJ1-2; D not resolved. The CDR3 is made up of 13 amino acids. Trimming removed 0 bases from V and 8 bases from J, with 10 bases in between. Germline loops: CDR1 MRHNA, CDR2 SNTAGT. The CDR3 DNA follows: TGTGCCAGCAGTGACTCGCGGACGGGGGGCTACACCTTC. Its translation: CASSDSRTGGYTF.

The gene calls are TRBV19 and TRBJ2-2, with D possibly TRBD1 on 6 matching bases. The germline V and J ends were trimmed by 4 bases and 0 bases, with 15 bases remaining between them. This CDR3 is built from 17 residues. Germline V lookup: CDR1 LNHDA, CDR2 SQIVND (reference sequence). Written as DNA, the CDR3 is TGTGCCAGTAGTACCCCCCGACAGGCTTCGAACACCGGGGAGCTGTTTTTT. The encoded protein is CASSTPRQASNTGELFF. The variable domain in full, with the rest retrieved from reference TRBV19 and TRBJ2-2, is DGGITQSPKYLFRKEGQNVTLSCEQNLNHDAMYWYRQDPGQGLRLIYYSQIVNDFQKGDIAEGYSVSREKKESFPLTVTSAQKNPTAFYLCASSTPRQASNTGELFFGEGSRLTVL.

This clone was recorded only once. The chain employs TRBV7-9 and TRBJ2-7, with TRBD1 matching 7 bases. This CDR3 comprises 15 residues. V dropped 2 bases and J dropped 3; count of bases not matched to a gene: 7. Looked up from germline, CDR1 is SEHNR and CDR2 is FQNEAQ (reference sequence). CDR3 nucleotides: TGTGCCAGCAGCTTACGAGGGACAGCTAGCTACGAGCAGTACTTC. It yields the protein CASSLRGTASYEQYF.

This clone was seen a handful of times. The same CDR3 also results from other DNA sequences found in this sample. V usage is TRBV4-2 and J usage is TRBJ2-2, with a tentative D call TRBD2 (7 bases). V shed 0 bases and J shed 0 bases, with 11 bases lying between them. This CDR3 is built from 17 residues. Germline assignment: CDR1 LGHNA and CDR2 YNFKEQ. This CDR3 is CASSQDSGGPNTGELFF. The CDR3 region has the DNA TGTGCCAGCAGCCAAGATTCCGGGGGGCCGAACACCGGGGAGCTGTTTTTT.

A single count supports this clone. The chain uses TRBV2 and TRBJ2-1, with D tentatively TRBD1 (5 bases). Trimming pared 8 bases from V and 5 bases from J, leaving 13 bases between. Germline-derived CDR1 and CDR2 are SNHLY and FYNNEI. The CDR3 has 13 residues. In DNA form, the CDR3 reads TGTGCCAGCGGAGTAGACAGACACAATGAGCAGTTCTTC. Amino acid sequence: CASGVDRHNEQFF. Full variable domain (outside the CDR3, taken from reference TRBV2 and TRBJ2-1): EPEVTQTPSHQVTQMGQEVILRCVPISNHLYFYWYRQILGQKVEFLVSFYNNEISEKSEIFDDQFSVERPDGSNFTLKIRSTKLEDSAMYFCASGVDRHNEQFFGPGTRLTVL.

This chain connects TRBV19 to TRBJ2-7; 7 bases are shared with TRBD2. Germline V lookup: CDR1 LNHDA, CDR2 SQIVND (reference sequence). The CDR3 is made up of 19 amino acids. With V trimmed by 1 base and J by 2 bases, 17 bases remained unmatched. For the CDR3, the DNA is TGTGCCAGTAGTATAGCCCCTCTACTTGTGAAGCGGGGTACCTACGAGCAGTACTTC. Translated, it gives CASSIAPLLVKRGTYEQYF. Full variable domain (rest looked up from reference TRBV19 and TRBJ2-7): DGGITQSPKYLFRKEGQNVTLSCEQNLNHDAMYWYRQDPGQGLRLIYYSQIVNDFQKGDIAEGYSVSREKKESFPLTVTSAQKNPTAFYLCASSIAPLLVKRGTYEQYFGPGTRLTVT.

The genes are TRBV4-1 and TRBJ2-7, with 10 bases identical to TRBD1. This CDR3 has 14 amino acids. The germline gives CDR1 MGHRA, CDR2 YSYEKL. The J segment lost 6 bases and the V segment lost 0 bases, leaving 2 bases of the junction unmatched. The CDR3 protein is CASSQEDRGTEQYF. The CDR3 coding sequence is TGCGCCAGCAGCCAAGAGGACAGGGGGACCGAGCAGTACTTC.

The gene calls are TRBV12-3 or TRBV12-4 and TRBJ1-1, with a weak D call TRBD1 (5 bases). This CDR3 is 13 amino acids long. Trimming cost V 5 bases and J 6 bases, with 13 bases left between them. The CDR3 nucleotides are TGTGCCAGCAGTCCAGGGATAGGCGCTGAAGCTTTCTTT. It encodes CASSPGIGAEAFF.